One and the same sample provided the 16 T cell receptor beta chains below, sequenced in a study of blood T cell repertoires in COVID-19. Sequencing used immunoSEQ multiplex PCR; TCRdb keeps in-frame clones, though not all of them. This sample carries about 200,000 clones, approximately 78% of them seen once, and the ten largest clones take 8% to 9%. Sequencing was performed on peripheral blood. The receptors derive from a woman aged 80 or over with COVID-19, enrolled during active disease.

This rearrangement joins TRBV27 to TRBJ1-1, with D tentatively TRBD1 (5 bases). Between the trimmed V and J ends, which lost 7 bases and 6 bases, there was a span of 12 bases. The CDR3 extends over 12 amino acids. CDR1 MNHEY and CDR2 SMNVEV come from the germline V gene (reference sequence). The CDR3 sequence: CASKSGGAEAFF. The CDR3, as DNA: TGTGCCAGCAAGAGTGGGGGGGCTGAAGCTTTCTTT.

The chain has TRBV11-2 and TRBJ1-6, with a possible D match to TRBD1 (5 bases). V was pared by 3 bases and J by 4 bases, with 7 bases between. This CDR3 region has 14 residues. The germline gives CDR1 SGHAT, CDR2 FQNNGV. CDR3: CASSFQGYNSPLHF. The CDR3 DNA reads TGTGCCAGCAGCTTCCAGGGTTATAATTCACCCCTCCACTTT.

This clone was seen once. This chain uses TRBV5-1 with TRBJ1-1; 7 bases match TRBD1. The CDR3 is 13 residues long. Germline V gene sequence: CDR1 SGHRS, CDR2 YFSETQ. V gave up 7 bases and J gave up 4 bases; unmatched junction bases: 7. The CDR3 DNA sequence: TGCGCCAGCCAAGGACAGGCCAGCACTGAAGCTTTCTTT. Protein: CASQGQASTEAFF.

The chain links TRBV12-5 to TRBJ2-1, with a weak D call TRBD2 (5 bases). The germline V gene encodes CDR1 LGHNT and CDR2 FRNRAP. The CDR3 covers 15 residues. Trimming took off 2 bases at V and 10 bases at J, with 18 bases between the two ends. Here the CDR3 DNA reads TGTGCTAGTGGTTTGATCTATATTAGAGGGAACGAGCAGTTCTTC. This sequence encodes CASGLIYIRGNEQFF.

This chain uses TRBV7-3 with TRBJ1-2; D uncertain. The CDR3 is 14 amino acids. Trimming cost V 5 bases and J 6 bases, with 16 bases left between them. CDR1 SGHTA and CDR2 FQGTGA come from the germline V gene. CDR3 nucleotides: TGTGCCAGCAGCCGCGACTCTACCGGGAATGGCTACACCTTC. Translating gives CASSRDSTGNGYTF.

The chain joins TRBV18 to TRBJ1-1; weak D call: TRBD1 (6 bases). CDR1 and CDR2 (germline): KGHSH, LQKENI. CDR3 length: 14 amino acids. The V end was cut by 3 bases, the J end by 0 bases, with 8 bases between. The CDR3 loop is CASSPGQLNTEAFF. The CDR3, as DNA: TGTGCCAGCTCACCCGGACAGTTGAACACTGAAGCTTTCTTT.

The chain has TRBV27 and TRBJ2-3; 8 bases align to TRBD2. The CDR3 loop spans 14 amino acids. Germline V gene sequence: CDR1 MNHEY, CDR2 SMNVEV (reference sequence). V dropped 1 base and J dropped 11; count of bases not matched to a gene: 8. CDR3 sequence: CASSLLDSGEMQYF. In DNA, the CDR3 is TGTGCCAGCAGTTTATTGGATAGCGGGGAAATGCAGTATTTT.

A single count supports this clone. This chain joins TRBV5-1 and TRBJ1-4, with 8 bases matching TRBD1. J lost 2 bases, V lost 1 base, and 4 bases had no gene match. The CDR3 sequence is 16 residues long. Germline lookup yields CDR1 SGHRS and CDR2 YFSETQ. CDR3 amino acids: CASSLPQGATNEKLFF. The CDR3 DNA follows: TGCGCCAGCAGCTTGCCCCAGGGGGCCACTAATGAAAAACTGTTTTTT.

The table lists this clone with a few counts. This sequence joins TRBV28 and TRBJ1-5; D uncertain. The CDR3 loop spans 15 amino acids. V lost 7 bases, J lost 0 bases, and 13 bases lay in between. Germline-derived CDR1 and CDR2 are MDHEN and SYDVKM. The CDR3 spells CASTNPRGSNQPQHF. In DNA, the CDR3 is TGTGCCAGCACCAACCCACGGGGTAGCAATCAGCCCCAGCATTTT.

The rearrangement joins TRBV14 to TRBJ2-1, with D perhaps matching TRBD2 (5 bases). This CDR3 has 18 residues. V shed 0 bases and J shed 0 bases, with 15 bases lying between them. Germline CDR1 and CDR2: SGHDN and FVKESK. DNA for the CDR3: TGTGCCAGCAGCCAAGATTCTCGCGGGCCTAGCTCCTACAATGAGCAGTTCTTC. Translated, it gives CASSQDSRGPSSYNEQFF.

The V gene is TRBV2, the J gene TRBJ1-2; a weak D match, TRBD1 (5 bases). V was shortened by 7 bases and J by 2 bases, with 11 bases between the two germline ends. This CDR3 is built from 13 residues. Germline loops: CDR1 SNHLY, CDR2 FYNNEI. This chain's CDR3 is CASILGVNYGYTF. For the CDR3, the DNA is TGTGCCAGCATCTTAGGGGTGAACTATGGCTACACCTTC.

The V call is TRBV7-3, the J call TRBJ1-1, with TRBD1 as a possible D gene (5 bases). CDR3 length: 14 amino acids. Trimming removed 0 bases at V and 5 bases at J, with 10 bases between. Per germline, CDR1 SGHTA and CDR2 FQGTGA. The CDR3 sequence: CASSLTRGETEAFF. CDR3 nucleotide sequence: TGTGCCAGCAGCTTAACCCGGGGGGAGACTGAAGCTTTCTTT.

The V and J genes are TRBV18 and TRBJ1-2; a weak D match, TRBD1 (5 bases). The CDR3 consists of 14 residues. Trimming took 4 bases from V and 6 from J, leaving 15 bases between them. From germline, CDR1 is KGHSH and CDR2 LQKENI. CDR3 DNA sequence: TGTGCCAGCTCACACCAAGCCGCGGGGGATGGCTACACCTTC. Its protein is CASSHQAAGDGYTF.

CDR3 nucleotides: TGTGCCAGCAGTGGGACTAGCAGATCCTCCTACGAGCAGTACTTC. Its translation: CASSGTSRSSYEQYF. The V and J genes are TRBV2 and TRBJ2-7; 8 bases fit TRBD2. Trimming took 4 bases from V and 0 from J; bases not matched to a gene: 5. This CDR3 has 15 amino acids. Germline CDR1 SNHLY, CDR2 FYNNEI.

The V gene is TRBV4-3, the J gene TRBJ1-4; D uncertain. The CDR3 covers 14 residues. Germline-derived CDR1 and CDR2 are LGHNA and YSLEER. V shed 4 bases and J shed 7 bases, with 13 bases lying between them. The DNA of the CDR3 is TGCGCCAGCAGCCCCTCTGACTGGTTTGAAAAACTGTTTTTT. Its translation is CASSPSDWFEKLFF.

This clone was observed a few times. This chain uses TRBV5-4 with TRBJ2-5, with 11 bases matching TRBD1. CDR3 length equals 14 residues. Germline V gene data show CDR1 as SGHNT and CDR2 as YYREEE (reference sequence). The J segment lost 5 bases and the V segment lost 4 bases, leaving 4 bases of the junction unmatched. The CDR3: CASSRTGGGETQYF. The CDR3 DNA reads TGTGCCAGCAGCCGGACAGGGGGCGGGGAGACCCAGTACTTC. The full variable domain, completed using reference TRBV5-4 and TRBJ2-5, is ETGVTQSPTHLIKTRGQQVTLRCSSQSGHNTVSWYQQALGQGPQFIFQYYREEENGRGNFPPRFSGLQFPNYSSELNVNALELDDSALYLCASSRTGGGETQYFGPGTRLLVL.